A single sample gave rise to the 10 T cell receptor beta chains below, sequenced in a study of T-cell reconstitution after alpha-beta-depleted transplantation in children (dated by TCRdb to 2016 to 2017). Libraries came from PCR. TCRdb shows the sequencer as Illumina HiSeq 2500. TCR libraries were prepared with molecular barcoding, using unique molecular identifiers to normalize TCRbeta repertoire quantification. TCRdb reran the public reads through fastp at Q25 and MiXCR, keeping productive beta chains. Every entry covers one CDR3 protein and lists the most common genes and DNA from its rows. Counted in this sample were roughly 100,000 distinct CDR3 sequences; 4.5% to 7.5% of them appeared once. Jointly, the top ten make up roughly 5.5% of the sample. Read against the paper, the sample's time point label means: day 60 (about 2 months) after transplantation. The treatment or condition tag for this specimen amounts to: allogeneic hematopoietic cell transplantation with graft depleted of TCRalphabeta T cells and CD19 B cells.

The source was PBMCs, mostly from graft donor cells, collected 60 days after TCRalphabeta/CD19-depleted stem cell transplant. The receptors derive from a female patient aged 2-9 years who had a stem cell transplant for Fanconi anemia, so the T cells may come from the graft donor.

The chain carries TRBV20-1 and TRBJ1-1; D ambiguous. The V and J ends lost 4 bases and 4 bases respectively, with 13 bases between them. This CDR3 spans 13 amino acids. Germline-derived CDR1 and CDR2 are DFQATT and SNEGSKA (reference sequence). CDR3 nucleotides: TGCAGTGCTATCCAAAGGGCCGCCACTGAAGCTTTCTTT. Translated: CSAIQRAATEAFF.

This clonotype came up many times. The chain has TRBV4-2 and TRBJ2-3; D gene ambiguous. Trimming cost V 1 base and J 4 bases, with 9 bases left between them. Germline lookup yields CDR1 LGHNA and CDR2 YNFKEQ. The CDR3 is 14 amino acids. In nucleotides, the CDR3 is TGTGCCAGCAGCCAAGGTGGGGTCCCAGATACGCAGTATTTT. It encodes CASSQGGVPDTQYF.

As for this clonotype: Just one base apart from a much larger clone, this may be a read error. The CDR3 DNA is TGTGCCTGCAGTTTGCGGGAGGACACTTTGAGTGCTTTCTTT. It translates to CACSLREDTLSAFF. The chain uses TRBV12-3 or TRBV12-4 and TRBJ1-1, with D possibly TRBD1 on 5 matching bases. The CDR3 has 14 residues.

This clonotype occurred many times. V is TRBV7-9 and J is TRBJ2-5; maybe TRBD2 (5 bases). This CDR3 spans 16 amino acids. Deletions cut 4 bases from V and 3 bases from J, with 18 bases between. From germline, CDR1 is SEHNR and CDR2 FQNEAQ (reference sequence). In nucleotides, the CDR3 is TGTGCCAGCAGCTATCCGATTAATAGCGACGAAGAGACCCAGTACTTC. This codes for CASSYPINSDEETQYF.

V and J are TRBV6-1 and TRBJ2-7; 7 nucleotides align to TRBD1. CDR1 is MNHNS and CDR2 is SASEGT in the germline V gene. The length of the CDR3 is 14 residues. Trimming removed 6 bases from V and 3 bases from J; junction bases left unmatched: 8. The CDR3 region is CASSPRQGGYEQYF. Here the CDR3 DNA reads TGTGCCAGCAGCCCCCGACAGGGTGGCTACGAGCAGTACTTC.

At least ten counts were recorded for this clonotype. V is TRBV3-1 and J is TRBJ2-3; 15 nucleotides agree with TRBD2. The ends lost 2 bases at V and 1 base at J; junction bases unmatched: 4. Germline CDR1 is LGHDT and CDR2 is YNNKEL (reference sequence). The CDR3 covers 18 residues. CDR3 in amino acids: CASSQLGLAGGRTDTQYF. The CDR3 nucleotides read TGTGCCAGCAGCCAACTCGGACTAGCGGGGGGGCGCACAGATACGCAGTATTTT.

A few counts support this clonotype. The chain uses TRBV7-6 and TRBJ2-3; 8 bases are a match to TRBD2. CDR3 length: 17 amino acids. The V and J ends lost 5 bases and 4 bases, in that order; junction bases with no gene match: 14. The germline CDR1 and CDR2 sequences are SGHVS and FNYEAQ. The DNA of the CDR3 is TGTGCCAGCAGCCCAAACCGGGGGACTAGAATTTCAGATACGCAGTATTTT. Protein product: CASSPNRGTRISDTQYF. Based on the CDR3 plus reference TRBV7-6 and TRBJ2-3, the full variable domain is GAGVSQSPRYKVTKRGQDVALRCDPISGHVSLYWYRQALGQGPEFLTYFNYEAQQDKSGLPNDRFSAERPEGSISTLTIQRTEQRDSAMYRCASSPNRGTRISDTQYFGPGTRLTVL.

The chain has TRBV30 and TRBJ2-7, with TRBD2 as a possible D gene (5 bases). The V gene lost 5 bases and the J gene lost 3 bases, with 11 bases spanning the gap. CDR3 size: 12 residues. The germline gives CDR1 GTSNPN, CDR2 SVGIG (reference sequence). For the CDR3, the DNA is TGTGCCTGGGGACTCTTCCGCTACGAGCAGTACTTC. Amino acids: CAWGLFRYEQYF.

At least ten counts were recorded for this clonotype. The chain links TRBV28 to TRBJ1-5; D not certain. Germline CDR1 is MDHEN and CDR2 is SYDVKM. V gave up 5 bases and J gave up 0 bases, with 11 bases separating them. This CDR3 has 15 amino acids. Here the CDR3 reads CASSLLGFSNQPQHF. CDR3 coding DNA: TGTGCCAGCAGTCTGTTGGGATTTAGCAATCAGCCCCAGCATTTT.

This clonotype showed up just a few times. This chain joins TRBV7-3 and TRBJ2-1; 7 positions match TRBD2. There are 18 residues in the CDR3. V trimming: 5 bases; J trimming: 5 bases; junction bases outside the gene matches: 18. Germline assignment: CDR1 SGHTA and CDR2 FQGTGA. CDR3 nucleotide sequence: TGTGCCAGCAGCCTAGTAGGGCTACTAGCGCGAGGGGACAATGAGCAGTTCTTC. Its protein product is CASSLVGLLARGDNEQFF.